These 29 T cell receptor beta chains were sequenced from one sample in a study of vaccination and CD4 T cells after COVID-19 (dated by TCRdb to between 2020 and 2023). The library relied on PCR. Sequencing was performed on an Illumina iSeq 100. TCRdb applied fastp at Q25 and MiXCR to the public reads, then kept only in-frame beta chains. Identical CDR3 protein sequences are pooled into one entry, listed with their most common genes and DNA. Here the sample has about 15,000 distinct CDR3 sequences; around 66% occur a single time. The ten largest clones add up to 1% to 1.3% of the sample. Sequencing used CD4+ T cells from blood, obtained after SARS-CoV-2 vaccination. These receptors were collected from a human donor who had recovered from COVID-19.

V is TRBV20-1 and J is TRBJ2-7, with D uncertain. The CDR3 is 14 residues long. V was pared by 7 bases and J by 7 bases, with 23 bases between. Germline V gene lookup returns CDR1 DFQATT and CDR2 SNEGSKA (reference sequence). CDR3 in DNA: TGCAGTGGGGTCCCTTCCAGCCACTTGGAAGAGCAGTACTTC. Amino acid sequence: CSGVPSSHLEEQYF.

The chain couples TRBV20-1 to TRBJ1-2; no clear D. This CDR3 is 14 amino acids long. Trimming took off 3 bases at V and 7 bases at J, with 18 bases between the two ends. Looked up from germline, CDR1 is DFQATT and CDR2 is SNEGSKA (reference sequence). The CDR3 loop is CSASLDPATGGYTF. The CDR3 region has the DNA TGCAGTGCTAGTTTGGATCCTGCTACCGGTGGCTACACCTTC.

CDR3 residues: CASSTTSTHRYTEAFF. The CDR3, as DNA: TGTGCCAGTAGTACTACTTCGACACATAGGTACACTGAAGCTTTCTTT. The rearrangement joins TRBV19 to TRBJ1-1, with no clear D. The V end lost 4 bases, the J end lost 3 bases, and 18 bases lay between the germline ends. CDR1 LNHDA and CDR2 SQIVND come from the germline V gene (reference sequence). The CDR3 is made up of 16 amino acids.

V gene TRBV10-2 combines with J gene TRBJ2-2; D not certain. The CDR3 spans 14 residues. With 3 bases removed from V and 3 bases from J, the gap between germline ends came to 8 bases. CDR1 and CDR2 (germline): WSHSY, SAAADI. The CDR3 DNA is TGCGCCAGCAGTGATTCGGGTGACACCGGGGAGCTGTTTTTT. It translates to CASSDSGDTGELFF.

The rearrangement uses TRBV7-6 and TRBJ2-2; D is ambiguous. V shed 5 bases and J shed 6 bases, with 7 bases lying between them. The CDR3 consists of 12 residues. Germline loops: CDR1 SGHVS, CDR2 FNYEAQ. The CDR3 DNA reads TGTGCCAGCAGCCACCAGGCCGGGGAGCTGTTTTTT. Protein sequence: CASSHQAGELFF.

This clonotype was counted a single time. This rearrangement joins TRBV20-1 to TRBJ2-1; TRBD2 matches 13 bases. From germline, CDR1 is DFQATT and CDR2 SNEGSKA (reference sequence). The length of the CDR3 is 15 residues. V dropped 1 base and J dropped 8; count of bases not matched to a gene: 5. Written as DNA, the CDR3 is TGCAGTGCTAGAGCCCAAGGACTAGCGGGAGATGAGCAGTTCTTC. Translating gives CSARAQGLAGDEQFF.

This clonotype was picked up a small number of times. This rearrangement joins TRBV7-2 to TRBJ1-1, with 7 bases aligning to TRBD1. V gave up 5 bases and J gave up 2 bases; unmatched junction bases: 5. The CDR3 is 14 amino acids. Per the germline V gene, CDR1 is SGHTA and CDR2 is FQGNSA. DNA of the CDR3: TGTGCCAGCAGCCAGACAGGGATTAACACTGAAGCTTTCTTT. As protein: CASSQTGINTEAFF.

The V call is TRBV21-1, the J call TRBJ1-1; TRBD1 reflects the table's D call only, with no check against the DNA. TRBV21-1 is tagged as a pseudogene. This CDR3 contains 18 residues. CDR3: CASSKAPDRGRLNTEAFF. The CDR3 DNA follows: TGTGCCAGCAGCAAAGCCCCGGACAGGGGGCGTTTGAACACTGAAGCTTTCTTT.

The chain employs TRBV5-4 and TRBJ2-1; 8 bases agree with TRBD2. V trimming: 3 bases; J trimming: 0 bases; junction bases outside the gene matches: 5. This CDR3 is built from 16 residues. Germline CDR1 reads SGHNT; CDR2 reads YYREEE (reference sequence). The CDR3 nucleotides read TGTGCCAGCAGCTCGACTAGCGCCAGCTCCTACAATGAGCAGTTCTTC. Translation: CASSSTSASSYNEQFF.

The chain has TRBV19 and TRBJ2-7; 9 bases are shared with TRBD1. Per germline, CDR1 LNHDA and CDR2 SQIVND (reference sequence). The V segment lost 3 bases and the J segment 4 bases; nucleotides outside the gene matches: 13. The length of the CDR3 is 17 residues. The CDR3 region has the DNA TGTGCCAGTAGTATGCGAAGGGGGGGACAGGGAAGGTACGAGCAGTACTTC. As protein: CASSMRRGGQGRYEQYF.

The chain carries TRBV20-1 and TRBJ2-1, with TRBD2 matching 8 bases. Germline CDR1 DFQATT, CDR2 SNEGSKA (reference sequence). V lost 5 bases, J lost 2 bases, and 8 bases stayed unmatched. This CDR3 is 15 amino acids long. CDR3 sequence (DNA): TGCAGTGCTGTAGATGGGACTAGGCCCTACAATGAGCAGTTCTTC. Translated, it gives CSAVDGTRPYNEQFF.

This clonotype appeared a few times. V gene TRBV19 combines with J gene TRBJ2-6, with D perhaps being TRBD1 or TRBD2 (5 bases each). Between the trimmed V and J ends, which lost 3 bases and 2 bases, there was a span of 11 bases. Germline loops: CDR1 LNHDA, CDR2 SQIVND (reference sequence). The CDR3 loop spans 16 amino acids. The CDR3 region has the DNA TGTGCCAGTAGTATTAAGGGGCGGGCTGGGGCCAACGTCCTGACTTTC. It specifies CASSIKGRAGANVLTF.

The chain recombines TRBV2 with TRBJ1-5; D not resolved. This CDR3 spans 19 amino acids. Germline lookup yields CDR1 SNHLY and CDR2 FYNNEI. Trimming took off 5 bases at V and 0 bases at J, with 23 bases between the two ends. CDR3: CASSKSHSPVPDSNQPQHF. The CDR3 DNA is TGTGCCAGCAGTAAGTCGCACAGCCCGGTACCGGATAGCAATCAGCCCCAGCATTTT.

V gene TRBV4-2 combines with J gene TRBJ1-1; D is ambiguous. The V gene lost 5 bases and the J gene lost 5 bases, with 12 bases spanning the gap. The germline gives CDR1 LGHNA, CDR2 YNFKEQ. This CDR3 has 13 residues. The CDR3 DNA follows: TGTGCCAGCAGCGTAAATATGGATACTGAAGCTTTCTTT. Translated, it gives CASSVNMDTEAFF.

V is TRBV19 and J is TRBJ1-2; 9 bases agree with TRBD1. In germline, CDR1 is LNHDA, CDR2 SQIVND (reference sequence). CDR3 size: 18 residues. V lost 2 bases and J lost 2; bases outside the gene matches: 12. CDR3 region: CASSIRSGTGNVNYGYTF. The CDR3 DNA sequence: TGTGCCAGTAGTATACGGTCCGGGACAGGGAATGTCAACTATGGCTACACCTTC.

V usage is TRBV30 and J usage is TRBJ2-5; 7 bases match TRBD2. J gave up 7 bases and V 5 bases, and 4 bases lay outside the gene matches. The CDR3 length is 11 residues. CDR1 and CDR2 from the germline V gene are GTSNPN and SVGIG (reference sequence). The DNA of the CDR3 is TGTGCCTGGCTCGGGGGGTGGACCCAGTACTTC. It specifies CAWLGGWTQYF. The complete variable domain, with remaining parts taken from reference TRBV30 and TRBJ2-5, reads SQTIHQWPATLVQPVGSPLSLECTVEGTSNPNLYWYRQAAGRGLQLLFYSVGIGQISSEVPQNLSASRPQDRQFILSSKKLLLSDSGFYLCAWLGGWTQYFGPGTRLLVL.

The V call is TRBV2, the J call TRBJ2-3; possibly TRBD1 or TRBD2 for D (6 bases each). The V end was cut by 5 bases, the J end by 4 bases, with 13 bases between. Germline V CDR1 and CDR2: SNHLY, FYNNEI. This CDR3 is 14 amino acids long. CDR3 in amino acids: CASSPRGRPDTQYF. CDR3 coding DNA: TGTGCCAGCAGTCCGAGGGGGAGGCCAGATACGCAGTATTTT.

This sequence joins TRBV7-2 and TRBJ1-6; D perhaps matches TRBD1 (6 bases). The CDR3 runs 13 residues. V was cut by 5 bases and J by 7 bases, with 9 bases left in between. Germline CDR1 and CDR2: SGHTA and FQGNSA. Here the CDR3 DNA reads TGTGCCAGCAGCGCCAGGGGAAATTCACCCCTCCACTTT. This gives the protein CASSARGNSPLHF. Full variable domain (missing parts from reference TRBV7-2 and TRBJ1-6): GAGVSQSPSNKVTEKGKDVELRCDPISGHTALYWYRQSLGQGLEFLIYFQGNSAPDKSGLPSDRFSAERTGGSVSTLTIQRTQQEDSAVYLCASSARGNSPLHFGNGTRLTVT.

This clonotype was seen only once. The gene calls are TRBV20-1 and TRBJ2-1; TRBD1 might be the D (5 bases). Germline V gene data show CDR1 as DFQATT and CDR2 as SNEGSKA (reference sequence). V was trimmed by 5 bases and J by 7 bases, leaving 9 bases between them. CDR3 length equals 11 residues. The CDR3, as DNA: TGCAGTGCTCAGACAGTGAATGAGCAGTTCTTC. The encoded protein is CSAQTVNEQFF.

Only a few counts were recorded for this clonotype. The chain joins TRBV6-5 to TRBJ1-5; the D is unclear. CDR3 length equals 13 residues. The germline V gene has CDR1 MNHEY and CDR2 SVGAGI. The V gene lost 2 bases and the J gene lost 4 bases, with 6 bases spanning the gap. The CDR3: CASSYAGNQPQHF. CDR3 bases: TGTGCCAGCAGTTACGCGGGGAATCAGCCCCAGCATTTT.

The V and J genes are TRBV28 and TRBJ2-7; 8 positions agree with TRBD2. Per the germline V gene, CDR1 is MDHEN and CDR2 is SYDVKM. V shed 3 bases, J shed 4 bases, and the junction held 11 bases outside the gene matches. The CDR3 contains 16 residues. Written as DNA, the CDR3 is TGTGCCAGCAGTTTCGATCGACTACGCGGGAGGTACGAGCAGTACTTC. This gives the protein CASSFDRLRGRYEQYF.

The chain uses TRBV7-9 and TRBJ2-3; 9 bases match TRBD2. The V segment lost 1 base and the J segment 3 bases; nucleotides outside the gene matches: 11. CDR1 SEHNR and CDR2 FQNEAQ come from the germline V gene (reference sequence). The CDR3 has 18 amino acids. The CDR3 here is CASSLGTLAGFGTDTQYF. In DNA, the CDR3 is TGTGCCAGCAGCTTAGGGACTCTAGCGGGATTCGGGACAGATACGCAGTATTTT.

The rearrangement links TRBV30 to TRBJ1-5; D unresolved. Deletions cut 3 bases from V and 4 bases from J, with 13 bases between. The CDR3 is 14 residues long. Germline V gene sequence: CDR1 GTSNPN, CDR2 SVGIG (reference sequence). CDR3 amino acids: CAWSAVGGNQPQHF. The CDR3 DNA is TGTGCCTGGAGCGCCGTGGGAGGGAATCAGCCCCAGCATTTT.

This chain joins TRBV12-3 or TRBV12-4 and TRBJ2-7; TRBD1 aligns across 10 bases. The V segment lost 5 bases and the J segment 3 bases; nucleotides outside the gene matches: 1. The CDR3 extends over 13 amino acids. In DNA, the CDR3 is TGTGCCAGCAGTCGGACAGGGGGCTACGAGCAGTACTTC. It is translated as CASSRTGGYEQYF.

This sequence joins TRBV29-1 and TRBJ2-7, with 8 bases aligning to TRBD1. After removal of 7 bases from V and 3 bases from J, the junction contained 5 bases not matched to a gene. The CDR3 runs 12 residues. Germline V gene lookup returns CDR1 SQVTM and CDR2 ANQGSEA. In DNA, the CDR3 is TGCAGCGGAGGACAGGGAAGCTACGAGCAGTACTTC. Its protein product is CSGGQGSYEQYF.

In its sample, this clonotype was seen once. The rearrangement joins TRBV7-9 to TRBJ2-7; possible D gene TRBD1, 5 bases. From germline, CDR1 is SEHNR and CDR2 FQNEAQ (reference sequence). The CDR3 covers 14 residues. V gave up 5 bases and J gave up 4 bases, with 15 bases separating them. DNA of the CDR3: TGTGCCAGCAGCGCCCCTACCACAGGTTACGAGCAGTACTTC. This codes for CASSAPTTGYEQYF.

The count of this clonotype is one. The rearrangement links TRBV2 to TRBJ2-1; 12 bases are shared with TRBD2. Trimming cost V 4 bases and J 7 bases; bases outside gene matches: 8. Germline V gene sequence: CDR1 SNHLY, CDR2 FYNNEI. The CDR3 extends over 16 amino acids. CDR3 sequence: CASSALGLAGTNEQFF. In nucleotides, the CDR3 is TGTGCCAGCAGTGCCCTCGGACTAGCGGGAACGAATGAGCAGTTCTTC.

The gene calls are TRBV7-2 and TRBJ2-3, with 9 bases matching TRBD2. The germline gives CDR1 SGHTA, CDR2 FQGNSA. V shed 5 bases and J 3 bases; nucleotides not matched to a gene: 6. The CDR3 contains 15 residues. The DNA for the CDR3 is TGTGCCAGCAGCACCAGGAGCGGGAGGACAGATACGCAGTATTTT. Translation: CASSTRSGRTDTQYF.

The sample holds a few counts of this clonotype. This chain links TRBV5-4 with TRBJ1-2; D remains ambiguous. The germline V and J ends were trimmed by 7 bases and 1 base, with 17 bases remaining between them. Germline assignment: CDR1 SGHNT and CDR2 YYREEE (reference sequence). The CDR3 is 15 amino acids. CDR3 nucleotides: TGTGCCAGCCGGATGGGGAGAAATCTTAACTATGGCTACACCTTC. This codes for CASRMGRNLNYGYTF.